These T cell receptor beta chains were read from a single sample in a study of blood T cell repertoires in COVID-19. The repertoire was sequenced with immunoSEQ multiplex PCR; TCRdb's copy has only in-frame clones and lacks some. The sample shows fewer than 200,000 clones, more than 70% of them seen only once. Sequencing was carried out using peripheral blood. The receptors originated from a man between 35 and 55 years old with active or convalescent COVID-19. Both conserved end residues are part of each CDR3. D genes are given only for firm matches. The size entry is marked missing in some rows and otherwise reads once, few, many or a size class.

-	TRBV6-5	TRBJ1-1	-	CASSLLGNTEAFF	TGTGCCAGCAGTCTACTCGGGAACACTGAAGCTTTCTTT
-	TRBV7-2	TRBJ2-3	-	CASIGKLTDTQYF	TGTGCCAGCATCGGTAAGCTCACAGATACGCAGTATTTT
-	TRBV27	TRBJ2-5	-	CASSLSWAGDPINF	TGTGCCAGCAGTTTATCGTGGGCAGGGGACCCTATAAACTTC
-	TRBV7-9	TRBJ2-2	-	CASSLNTGELFF	TGTGCCAGCAGCCTAAACACCGGGGAGCTGTTTTTT
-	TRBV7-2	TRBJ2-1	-	CASSLAGASYNEQFF	TGTGCCAGCAGCTTAGCGGGGGCCTCCTACAATGAGCAGTTCTTC
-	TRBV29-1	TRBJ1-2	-	CSVERFDGYTF	TGCAGCGTTGAACGGTTTGATGGCTACACCTTC
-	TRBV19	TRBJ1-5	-	CASSQQPQHF	TGTGCCAGTAGTCAGCAGCCCCAGCATTTT
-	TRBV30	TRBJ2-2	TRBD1	CAWRSRGRVNTGELFF	TGTGCCTGGAGGAGCAGGGGGCGCGTGAACACCGGGGAGCTGTTTTTT
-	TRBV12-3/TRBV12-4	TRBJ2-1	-	CASRRLGDNEQFF	TGTGCCAGCAGAAGACTGGGAGACAATGAGCAGTTCTTC
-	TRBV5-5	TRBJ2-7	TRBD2	CASSQWGRGHLTYEQYF	TGTGCCAGCAGCCAATGGGGGAGGGGCCACTTAACCTACGAGCAGTACTTC
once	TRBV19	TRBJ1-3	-	CASSIDSESTIYF	TGTGCCAGTAGTATAGACAGCGAGAGCACCATATATTTT
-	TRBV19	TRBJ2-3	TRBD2	CASRGGGSTDTQYF	TGTGCCAGTCGGGGCGGGGGGAGCACAGATACGCAGTATTTT
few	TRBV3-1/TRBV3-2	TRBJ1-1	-	CASSQNTGTEAFF	TGTGCCAGCAGCCAAAATACAGGGACTGAAGCTTTCTTT
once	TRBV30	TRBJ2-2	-	CAWSVPVAANTGELFF	TGTGCCTGGAGTGTACCCGTAGCGGCGAACACCGGGGAGCTGTTTTTT
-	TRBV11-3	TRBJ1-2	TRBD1	CASTLGGQGNYGYTF	TGTGCCAGCACCCTAGGTGGACAGGGGAACTATGGCTACACCTTC
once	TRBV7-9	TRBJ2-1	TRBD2	CASSSTSGDSNEQFF	TGTGCCAGCAGCAGTACTAGCGGGGACTCCAATGAGCAGTTCTTC
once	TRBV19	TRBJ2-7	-	CASSDRAYEQYF	TGTGCCAGTAGTGACAGAGCCTACGAGCAGTACTTC
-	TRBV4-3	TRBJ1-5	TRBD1	CASSQEQGARQPQHF	TGCGCCAGCAGCCAAGAACAGGGGGCGCGGCAGCCCCAGCATTTT
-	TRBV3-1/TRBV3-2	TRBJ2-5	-	CASSQAAQGIETQYF	TGTGCCAGCAGCCAAGCTGCCCAGGGGATAGAGACCCAGTACTTC
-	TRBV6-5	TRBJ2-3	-	CASGLSGRVDTQYF	TGTGCCAGCGGCCTAAGTGGGAGAGTGGATACGCAGTATTTT
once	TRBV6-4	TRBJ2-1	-	CASSLGGSVDEQFF	TGTGCCAGCAGTCTCGGAGGAAGCGTCGATGAGCAGTTCTTC
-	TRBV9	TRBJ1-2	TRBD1	CASSVMTGGLGYTF	TGTGCCAGCAGCGTAATGACAGGGGGGCTTGGCTACACCTTC
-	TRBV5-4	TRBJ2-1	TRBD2	CASWSGGQAYNEQFF	TGTGCCAGTTGGAGCGGGGGGCAGGCCTACAATGAGCAGTTCTTC
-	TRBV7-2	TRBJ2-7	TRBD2	CASGGGSEQYF	TGTGCCAGCGGCGGGGGAAGTGAGCAGTACTTC
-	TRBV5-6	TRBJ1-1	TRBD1	CASSITGVQLTEAFF	TGTGCCAGCAGCATCACAGGGGTGCAACTCACTGAAGCTTTCTTT
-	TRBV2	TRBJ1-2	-	CASSDGINYGYTF	TGTGCCAGCAGTGACGGGATTAACTATGGCTACACCTTC
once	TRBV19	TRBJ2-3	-	CASSSPGLSTDTQYF	TGTGCCAGTAGTAGTCCGGGACTTAGCACAGATACGCAGTATTTT
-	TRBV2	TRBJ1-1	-	CASLTDMNTEAFF	TGTGCCAGCTTGACAGACATGAACACTGAAGCTTTCTTT
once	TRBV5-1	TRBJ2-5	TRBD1	CASSLGDRAIETQYF	TGCGCCAGCAGCTTGGGTGACAGGGCGATCGAGACCCAGTACTTC
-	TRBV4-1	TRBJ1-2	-	CASSRLAEGFIYGYTF	TGCGCCAGCAGCCGTCTGGCGGAGGGCTTTATCTATGGCTACACCTTC
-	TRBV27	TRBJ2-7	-	CASSFGQGYEQYF	TGTGCCAGCAGTTTCGGCCAGGGTTACGAGCAGTACTTC
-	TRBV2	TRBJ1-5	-	CASSPRAPIGQPQHF	TGTGCCAGCAGTCCGCGGGCCCCGATCGGTCAGCCCCAGCATTTT
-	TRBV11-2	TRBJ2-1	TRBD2	CASSFVLTSGDDEQFF	TGTGCCAGCAGCTTCGTCCTAACTAGCGGTGATGATGAGCAGTTCTTC
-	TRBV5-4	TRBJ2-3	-	CASSTTGGGTDTQYF	TGTGCCAGCAGCACTACAGGGGGGGGCACAGATACGCAGTATTTT
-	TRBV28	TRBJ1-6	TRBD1	CASSETGGNSPLHF	TGTGCCAGCAGCGAGACAGGGGGTAATTCACCCCTCCACTTT
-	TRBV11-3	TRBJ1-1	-	CASSSQLNTEAFF	TGTGCCAGCAGCTCACAGTTGAACACTGAAGCTTTCTTT
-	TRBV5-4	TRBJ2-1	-	CASSATGNEQFF	TGTGCCAGCAGCGCTACCGGCAATGAGCAGTTCTTC